This T cell receptor beta chain was captured in a study of neoadjuvant anti-PD-1 for oral cavity cancer. Background on the study: Most patients had three to four biweekly doses of 3 mg/kg nivolumab before resection. Patients without progression got a fourth dose around day 43. Findings and limits, study-wide: Post-treatment tumors with larger preexisting clones showed more shrinkage.

Most tumor samples had approximately 5 ug input DNA in two replicates. Clones were sequenced by immunoSEQ multiplex PCR, and TCRdb holds only the in-frame ones, with some missing. Of 20,000 to 25,000 clones listed, more than 35% are singletons. This clone was seen a handful of times. The antigen remains unidentified. V lost 1 base, J lost 9 bases, and 9 bases stayed unmatched. The CDR3 has 16 amino acids. Germline CDR1 LGHNA, CDR2 YSLEER. The time point is: after neoadjuvant nivolumab, at surgical resection. The sample consisted of tumor tissue, taken after nivolumab (anti-PD-1) treatment. This clonotype was sampled from a person aged 40-85 years with oral cavity squamous cell carcinoma. The chain joins TRBV4-3 to TRBJ1-6; 7 bases are shared with TRBD1. The CDR3 nucleotides are TGCGCCAGCAGCCAAGCCCCAGGGACAGTCGGTTCACCCCTCCACTTT. It encodes CASSQAPGTVGSPLHF.